These 23 T cell receptor beta chains were all obtained from the same sample, sequenced in a study of T-cell memory formation after mild COVID-19. Using its own MiXCR run on the 5' RACE reads, TCRdb lists one record per CDR3 protein. The data show 450,000 or so distinct CDR3 sequences, roughly 25% seen once. The sequenced sample consisted of PBMCs or a T cell subset sorted from them (not recorded which). Every receptor here comes from an adult woman who had mild COVID-19 (a few samples of this study predate the infection). Cell type and time point are not known.

The sample holds a few counts of this clonotype. V is TRBV7-2 and J is TRBJ1-2; 8 nucleotides agree with TRBD1. This CDR3 contains 14 residues. Per germline, CDR1 SGHTA and CDR2 FQGNSA. The ends lost 4 bases at V and 3 bases at J; junction bases unmatched: 4. CDR3 protein: CASSYQTGDYGYTF. As DNA, the CDR3 is TGTGCCAGCAGCTACCAGACAGGGGACTATGGCTACACCTTC.

The J gene is TRBJ1-1, the V gene TRBV29-1, with 8 bases aligning to TRBD1. The CDR3 extends over 14 amino acids. V gave up 4 bases and J gave up 0 bases; unmatched junction bases: 4. In germline, CDR1 is SQVTM, CDR2 ANQGSEA. CDR3 residues: CSVGDRILNTEAFF. The CDR3 nucleotides are TGCAGCGTTGGGGACAGGATATTGAACACTGAAGCTTTCTTT.

The chain combines TRBV15 with TRBJ1-6; D possibly corresponds to TRBD1 (5 bases). This CDR3 has 16 residues. V was pared by 1 base and J by 6 bases, with 13 bases between. The germline V gene has CDR1 LNHNV and CDR2 YYDKDF (reference sequence). In DNA form, the CDR3 reads TGTGCCACCAGCAGAGCCCGGGGGGGGACTAATTCACCCCTCCACTTT. Residues: CATSRARGGTNSPLHF.

J is TRBJ2-3 and V is TRBV24-1; tentatively, D is TRBD1 (6 bases). V shed 1 base and J shed 1 base, with 14 bases lying between them. This CDR3 is 17 amino acids long. Germline V CDR1 and CDR2: KGHDR, SFDVKD. The chain's CDR3 is CATSDLVTGPGTDTQYF. CDR3 sequence (DNA): TGTGCCACCAGTGATTTAGTCACAGGGCCTGGCACAGATACGCAGTATTTT.

This clonotype has just a few counts. V usage is TRBV7-8 and J usage is TRBJ2-5; 13 bases are shared with TRBD2. This CDR3 contains 17 residues. Germline values: CDR1 SGHVS, CDR2 FQNEAQ. Trimming cost V 4 bases and J 5 bases; bases outside gene matches: 10. The CDR3: CASSSYTGLAGWETQYF. CDR3 coding DNA: TGTGCCAGCAGCTCTTATACGGGACTAGCGGGGTGGGAGACCCAGTACTTC.

This chain connects TRBV5-1 to TRBJ1-6; D unclear. V dropped 4 bases and J dropped 6 bases, with 11 bases sitting between them. The CDR3 spans 14 residues. From germline, CDR1 is SGHRS and CDR2 YFSETQ. The DNA for the CDR3 is TGCGCCAGCAGCGAACCGGGAGCTAATTCACCCCTCCACTTT. Translating it yields CASSEPGANSPLHF.

There are a few counts of this clonotype. V usage is TRBV29-1 and J usage is TRBJ1-5; TRBD1 is a possible D gene (6 bases). CDR1 SQVTM and CDR2 ANQGSEA come from the germline V gene. The CDR3 contains 12 residues. V lost 7 bases, J lost 4 bases, and 11 bases lay in between. CDR3 protein: CSAAGQNQPQHF. CDR3 DNA sequence: TGCAGCGCCGCAGGACAGAATCAGCCCCAGCATTTT.

This clonotype was observed a few times. Germline and junction disagree at one end, which may indicate a read error. V is TRBV27 and J is TRBJ2-1; D is perhaps TRBD1 or TRBD2 (5 bases each). The V gene's germline CDR1 is MNHEY and CDR2 SMNVEV (reference sequence). The CDR3 covers 15 residues. CDR3 sequence: CASRVTRDPYHEQFF. In DNA form, the CDR3 reads TGTGCCAGCAGAGTAACCCGGGACCCCTACCATGAGCAGTTCTTC.

This clonotype turned up a few times. This chain uses TRBV4-1 with TRBJ1-1; D gene uncertain. V was cut by 3 bases and J by 6 bases, with 20 bases left in between. The CDR3 spans 16 residues. Germline assignment: CDR1 MGHRA and CDR2 YSYEKL. CDR3 loop: CASSQPLIGGKPEAFF. CDR3 nucleotides: TGCGCCAGCAGCCAGCCTTTGATCGGTGGGAAACCTGAAGCTTTCTTT.

The chain recombines TRBV20-1 with TRBJ2-1, with D perhaps being TRBD1 or TRBD2 (5 bases each). The CDR3 sequence is 16 residues long. Germline V CDR1 and CDR2: DFQATT, SNEGSKA (reference sequence). V lost 4 bases and J lost 4, with 20 bases in between. The CDR3 protein is CSAIGTGNRMYNEQFF. CDR3 sequence (DNA): TGCAGTGCTATCGGAACGGGAAACAGGATGTACAATGAGCAGTTCTTC.

The chain employs TRBV29-1 and TRBJ2-1; 13 bases agree with TRBD2. Germline-derived CDR1 and CDR2 are SQVTM and ANQGSEA. V dropped 6 bases and J dropped 6; count of bases not matched to a gene: 8. CDR3 length equals 15 residues. CDR3 loop: CSVERTSGSFNEQFF. The CDR3, as DNA: TGCAGCGTAGAGAGGACTAGCGGGAGCTTCAATGAGCAGTTCTTC.

This clonotype has only a few counts. The chain recombines TRBV5-4 with TRBJ2-3; 11 nucleotides align to TRBD2. The CDR3 loop spans 18 amino acids. After removal of 2 bases from V and 4 bases from J, the junction contained 12 bases not matched to a gene. CDR1 is SGHNT, CDR2 YYREEE, per germline (reference sequence). The CDR3 protein is CASSFGTSGPQEADTQYF. CDR3 sequence (DNA): TGTGCCAGCAGCTTTGGGACTAGCGGACCTCAGGAGGCAGATACGCAGTATTTT.

The chain recombines TRBV6-5 with TRBJ2-7, with D unresolved. This CDR3 has 12 residues. Germline-derived CDR1 and CDR2 are MNHEY and SVGAGI. Trimming cost V 2 bases and J 8 bases, with 10 bases left between them. CDR3: CASSYTNGQQYF. The CDR3 bases are TGTGCCAGCAGTTACACTAACGGGCAGCAGTACTTC.

J is TRBJ1-4 and V is TRBV25-1; maybe TRBD1 (5 bases). The CDR3 is 14 residues long. The germline gives CDR1 MGHDK, CDR2 SYGVNS. Trimming shortened V by 3 bases and J by 8 bases, and 13 bases separated the two germline ends. Here the CDR3 reads CASSDWGVGEKLFF. The CDR3, as DNA: TGTGCCAGCAGTGATTGGGGGGTAGGCGAAAAACTGTTTTTT.

This clonotype turned up a few times. The DNA for the CDR3 is TGTGCCAGCAGCTTCCCTCTAGCGGGAGAGATCAATGAGCAGTTCTTC. Its protein is CASSFPLAGEINEQFF. The V gene is TRBV13, the J gene TRBJ2-1, with TRBD2 identical over 10 bases. V was pared by 3 bases and J by 6 bases, with 8 bases of the junction left unmatched. The CDR3 has 16 residues. Germline-derived CDR1 and CDR2 are PRHDT and FYEKMQ (reference sequence).

J is TRBJ2-7 and V is TRBV20-1; 8 bases are shared with TRBD2. J gave up 2 bases and V 1 base, and 10 bases lay outside the gene matches. CDR3 length: 16 amino acids. Germline V CDR1 and CDR2: DFQATT, SNEGSKA (reference sequence). The CDR3 spells CSARGRRSGSAYEQYF. CDR3 coding DNA: TGCAGTGCTAGAGGCCGGAGGAGCGGGAGTGCCTACGAGCAGTACTTC.

This sequence joins TRBV3-1 and TRBJ1-1, with D unresolved. CDR1 and CDR2 (germline): LGHDT, YNNKEL (reference sequence). V was trimmed by 1 base and J by 1 base, leaving 4 bases between them. This CDR3 is built from 13 residues. CDR3 coding DNA: TGTGCCAGCAGCCAAGCTCCGAACACTGAAGCTTTCTTT. It codes for CASSQAPNTEAFF.

In its sample, this clonotype was seen a few times. V is TRBV7-9 and J is TRBJ2-2, with 8 nucleotides matching TRBD2. The CDR3 spans 19 residues. V lost 4 bases and J lost 0; bases outside the gene matches: 13. Germline CDR1 reads SEHNR; CDR2 reads FQNEAQ (reference sequence). CDR3: CASSSIYGLAASNTGELFF. The CDR3 coding sequence is TGTGCCAGCAGCTCAATCTACGGACTAGCCGCGTCGAACACCGGGGAGCTGTTTTTT.

The chain combines TRBV5-1 with TRBJ1-6, with D perhaps TRBD1 (6 bases). The ends were cut back, 0 bases at V and 13 bases at J, with 20 bases in the middle. The CDR3 consists of 16 residues. The germline gives CDR1 SGHRS, CDR2 YFSETQ. The CDR3 bases are TGCGCCAGCAGCTTGGAGTCAGGGGCCGGCGACTCGCCCCTCCACTTT. Its translation is CASSLESGAGDSPLHF.

There are a few counts of this clonotype. V and J are TRBV2 and TRBJ2-7; TRBD1 matches at 9 bases. This CDR3 region has 13 residues. Germline assignment: CDR1 SNHLY and CDR2 FYNNEI. CDR3 sequence reads: CALLGDRVNEQYF. DNA for the CDR3: TGTGCGTTATTGGGGGACAGGGTGAACGAGCAGTACTTC.

This clonotype was counted a few times. The chain combines TRBV29-1 with TRBJ1-1; D not certain. Trimming took 6 bases from V and 1 from J, leaving 15 bases between them. The CDR3 consists of 14 residues. Germline CDR1 and CDR2: SQVTM and ANQGSEA. CDR3 amino acids: CSVKLGSSNTEAFF. The CDR3 bases are TGCAGCGTGAAGCTAGGGTCCTCGAACACTGAAGCTTTCTTT.

This clonotype was recorded a few times. The chain has TRBV5-5 and TRBJ1-1, with 7 positions matching TRBD1. J lost 5 bases, V lost 4 bases, and 8 bases had no gene match. This CDR3 is built from 14 residues. Germline CDR1 and CDR2: SGHKS and YYEKEE (reference sequence). The CDR3 loop is CASSGRQGGTEAFF. The CDR3 DNA reads as TGTGCCAGCAGCGGGCGACAGGGTGGAACTGAAGCTTTCTTT. The complete variable domain, with remaining parts taken from reference TRBV5-5 and TRBJ1-1, reads DAGVTQSPTHLIKTRGQQVTLRCSPISGHKSVSWYQQVLGQGPQFIFQYYEKEERGRGNFPDRFSARQFPNYSSELNVNALLLGDSALYLCASSGRQGGTEAFFGQGTRLTVV.

The chain has TRBV6-5 and TRBJ1-1, with D hard to call. The V gene's germline CDR1 is MNHEY and CDR2 SVGAGI. The CDR3 has 12 residues. V dropped 6 bases and J dropped 11 bases, with 16 bases sitting between them. The CDR3 bases are TGTGCCAGCAGCCACGGGTCGGATAGGGCTTTCTTT. This gives the protein CASSHGSDRAFF.